The 12 T cell receptor beta chains given below trace back to one sample, sequenced in a study of molecular identifiers for immune sequencing clone quantification. MiXCR was run by TCRdb on the PCR reads, yielding one entry per CDR3 protein. This sample has nearly 650,000 distinct CDR3 sequences, with over 25% found just once. What was sequenced was naive CD8+ T cells from blood, with Jurkat cell RNA spiked in. The subset here: FACS-sorted CD8+CD4-CCR7+CD45RA+ naive T cells. Receptors were obtained from a human donor in good health. Some libraries in this study had Jurkat cell RNA spiked in.

As concerns this clonotype: This CDR3 is missing its conserved last phenylalanine or tryptophan, likely due to a read error. The V call is TRBV5-5, the J call TRBJ1-5; 7 bases agree with TRBD1. The germline CDR1 and CDR2 sequences are SGHKS and YYEKEE (reference sequence). The CDR3 is made up of 16 amino acids. The CDR3, as DNA: TGTGCCGGCAGCATCGGACAGGTGGTAGGCAATCAGCCCCAGCATTCT. Amino acids: CAGSIGQVVGNQPQHS.

The gene calls are TRBV4-3 and TRBJ2-7; D might be TRBD2 (6 bases). The CDR3 loop spans 14 amino acids. The V gene lost 5 bases and the J gene lost 3 bases, with 14 bases spanning the gap. Germline lookup yields CDR1 LGHNA and CDR2 YSLEER. CDR3 DNA: TGCGCCAGCAGCGAAAGACTAGTGAACTACGAGCAGTACTTC. Translated: CASSERLVNYEQYF.

About this clonotype: The junction and the germline gene differ at one end; a read error may be behind it. The CDR3 sequence is CGVKSWTSGQETQYF. CDR3 nucleotides: TGCGGCGTTAAATCTTGGACTAGCGGTCAAGAGACCCAGTACTTC. V and J are TRBV29-1 and TRBJ2-5, with 10 positions matching TRBD2. Germline V lookup: CDR1 SQVTM, CDR2 ANQGSEA. The CDR3 runs 15 residues. Variable domain in full (rest from reference TRBV29-1 and TRBJ2-5): SAVISQKPSRDICQRGTSLTIQCQVDSQVTMMFWYRQQPGQSLTLIATANQGSEATYESGFVIDKFPISRPNLTFSTLTVSNMSPEDSSIYLCGVKSWTSGQETQYFGPGTRLLVL.

There are a few counts of this clonotype. V is TRBV4-1 and J is TRBJ2-3; 9 bases fit TRBD1. CDR3 length: 17 residues. The V and J ends lost 3 bases and 4 bases, in that order; junction bases with no gene match: 11. Germline CDR1 MGHRA, CDR2 YSYEKL. CDR3 region: CASSQWAGQGGPDTQYF. The CDR3 region has the DNA TGCGCCAGCAGCCAGTGGGCGGGACAGGGAGGGCCAGATACGCAGTATTTT.

This clonotype was seen ten or more times. V gene TRBV6-5 combines with J gene TRBJ2-1, with 10 bases identical to TRBD2. The CDR3 runs to 15 residues. The trim removed 6 bases at V and 7 bases at J, leaving 9 bases unmatched. From germline, CDR1 is MNHEY and CDR2 SVGAGI. CDR3 DNA: TGTGCCAGCAGCCCGGTCAGCGGGGGGGTAAATGAGCAGTTCTTC. It codes for CASSPVSGGVNEQFF.

In its sample, this clonotype was seen a few times. Given a much more abundant clone one base away, this may be a read error. The rearrangement joins TRBV28 to TRBJ2-3; D may match TRBD1 or TRBD2 (5 bases each). CDR1 and CDR2 from the germline V gene are MDHEN and SYDVKM. The CDR3 spans 15 residues. The CDR3 nucleotides read TGTGCCAGCAGTTTAACGGGGAGTGGTACAGGTACGCAGTATTTT. This sequence encodes CASSLTGSGTGTQYF.

This clonotype has at least ten counts. The chain is built from TRBV29-1 and TRBJ1-2; 7 bases line up with TRBD1. The J segment lost 8 bases and the V segment lost 7 bases, leaving 10 bases of the junction unmatched. The CDR3 is 12 residues long. Germline assignment: CDR1 SQVTM and CDR2 ANQGSEA. In DNA form, the CDR3 reads TGCAGCGCCGTCGGACAGGCGGACGGCTACACCTTC. Translated, it gives CSAVGQADGYTF.

In its sample, this clonotype was seen many times. This rearrangement joins TRBV5-6 to TRBJ2-7; the match to TRBD1 covers 9 bases. With V trimmed by 0 bases and J by 3 bases, 13 bases remained unmatched. CDR1 and CDR2 from the germline V gene are SGHDT and YYEEEE. The CDR3 sequence is 18 residues long. Here the CDR3 DNA reads TGTGCCAGCAGCTTGGGGAGGGGACAGGGCCCGAGAGGCTACGAGCAGTACTTC. Its translation is CASSLGRGQGPRGYEQYF. The full variable domain, rest sourced from reference TRBV5-6 and TRBJ2-7, is DAGVTQSPTHLIKTRGQQVTLRCSPKSGHDTVSWYQQALGQGPQFIFQYYEEEERQRGNFPDRFSGHQFPNYSSELNVNALLLGDSALYLCASSLGRGQGPRGYEQYFGPGTRLTVT.

The table lists this clonotype with a few counts. This rearrangement joins TRBV20-1 to TRBJ2-7, with D perhaps TRBD2 (5 bases). Germline CDR1 is DFQATT and CDR2 is SNEGSKA (reference sequence). V dropped 0 bases and J dropped 3 bases, with 15 bases sitting between them. This CDR3 contains 15 residues. This chain's CDR3 is CSARDSIGIYYEQYF. CDR3 nucleotide sequence: TGCAGTGCTAGAGATAGTATCGGGATATACTACGAGCAGTACTTC.

With respect to this clonotype: A junction end diverges from the germline sequence, so it may reflect a read error. The chain uses TRBV3-1 and TRBJ1-1; D is undetermined. The CDR3 totals 11 residues. Germline V lookup: CDR1 LGHDT, CDR2 YNNKEL (reference sequence). The CDR3 here is CASSQGTEALF. CDR3 nucleotides: TGTGCCAGCAGCCAAGGGACTGAAGCTCTCTTT. Based on the CDR3 plus reference TRBV3-1 and TRBJ1-1, the full variable domain is DTAVSQTPKYLVTQMGNDKSIKCEQNLGHDTMYWYKQDSKKFLKIMFSYNNKELIINETVPNRFSPKSPDKAHLNLHINSLELGDSAVYFCASSQGTEALFGQGTRLTVV.

Note on this clonotype: An end of the junction differs from the germline gene, which may be a read error. The rearrangement links TRBV7-9 to TRBJ1-3; TRBD1 agrees at 10 bases. The germline V gene has CDR1 SEHNR and CDR2 FQNEAQ (reference sequence). CDR3 length: 17 residues. As DNA, the CDR3 is TGTGCCGGCAGCTCTCCCGGAGAGACAGGGGGCAGAAACACCATATATTTT. Protein: CAGSSPGETGGRNTIYF.

This clonotype showed up just a few times. The genes are TRBV9 and TRBJ2-7, with D possibly matching TRBD1 (5 bases). Looked up from germline, CDR1 is SGDLS and CDR2 is YYNGEE. The CDR3 is made up of 14 amino acids. Trimming pared 1 base from V and 5 bases from J, leaving 13 bases between. The CDR3 bases are TGTGCCAGCAGCGTACAGGGTACAGTCCACGAGCAGTACTTC. As protein: CASSVQGTVHEQYF.